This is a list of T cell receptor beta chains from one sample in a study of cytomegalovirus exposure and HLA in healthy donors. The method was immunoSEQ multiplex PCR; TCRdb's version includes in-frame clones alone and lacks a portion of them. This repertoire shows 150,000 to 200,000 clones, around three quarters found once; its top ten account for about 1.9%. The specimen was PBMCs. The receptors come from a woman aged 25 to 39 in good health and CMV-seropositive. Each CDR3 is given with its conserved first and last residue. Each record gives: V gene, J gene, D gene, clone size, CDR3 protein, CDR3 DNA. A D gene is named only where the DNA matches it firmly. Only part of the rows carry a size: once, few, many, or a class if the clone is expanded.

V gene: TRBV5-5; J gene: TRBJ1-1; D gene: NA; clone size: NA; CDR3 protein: CASSSYKGDTEAFF; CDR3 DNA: TGTGCCAGCAGCTCCTATAAGGGGGACACTGAAGCTTTCTTT
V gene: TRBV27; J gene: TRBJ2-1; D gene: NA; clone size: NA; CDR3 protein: CASSSLRDEQFF; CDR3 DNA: TGTGCCAGCAGTTCCCTCAGGGATGAGCAGTTCTTC
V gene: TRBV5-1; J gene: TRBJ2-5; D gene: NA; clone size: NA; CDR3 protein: CASSFQGLETQYF; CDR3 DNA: TGCGCCAGCAGCTTTCAGGGCCTAGAGACCCAGTACTTC
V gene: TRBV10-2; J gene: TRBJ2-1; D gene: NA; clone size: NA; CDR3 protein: CASRNGLQQFF; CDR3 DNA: TGCGCCAGCAGAAATGGGCTACAACAGTTCTTC
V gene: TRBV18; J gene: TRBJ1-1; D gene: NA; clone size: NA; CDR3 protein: CASSEGMNTEAFF; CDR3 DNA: TGTGCCAGCTCCGAGGGTATGAACACTGAAGCTTTCTTT
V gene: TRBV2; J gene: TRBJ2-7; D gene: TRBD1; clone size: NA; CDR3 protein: CASNRQGAMEYF; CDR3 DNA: TGTGCCAGCAACCGACAGGGCGCAATGGAGTACTTC
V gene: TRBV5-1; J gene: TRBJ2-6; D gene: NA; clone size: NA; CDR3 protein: CASSYPAGANVLTF; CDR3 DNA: TGCGCCAGCAGCTATCCGGCTGGGGCCAACGTCCTGACTTTC
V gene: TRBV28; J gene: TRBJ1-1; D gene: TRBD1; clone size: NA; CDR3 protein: CASSMTGENTEAFF; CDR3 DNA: TGTGCCAGCAGTATGACAGGGGAGAACACTGAAGCTTTCTTT
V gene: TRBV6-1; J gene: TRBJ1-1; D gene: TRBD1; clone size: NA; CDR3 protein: CASSVDRGGTEAFF; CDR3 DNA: TGTGCCAGCAGCGTGGACAGGGGGGGCACTGAAGCTTTCTTT
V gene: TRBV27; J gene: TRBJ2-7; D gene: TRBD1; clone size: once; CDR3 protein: CASSLYGTGDLLSFEQYF; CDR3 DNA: TGTGCCAGCAGTTTATACGGGACAGGGGATCTACTAAGCTTTGAGCAGTACTTC
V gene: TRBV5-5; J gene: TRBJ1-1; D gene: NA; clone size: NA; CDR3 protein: CASSPGLWRSNTEAFF; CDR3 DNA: TGTGCCAGCAGCCCAGGACTGTGGCGGTCGAACACTGAAGCTTTCTTT
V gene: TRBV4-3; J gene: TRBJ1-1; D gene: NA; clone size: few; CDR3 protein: CASSQDNRDTEAFF; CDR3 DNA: TGCGCCAGCAGCCAAGATAATCGGGACACTGAAGCTTTCTTT
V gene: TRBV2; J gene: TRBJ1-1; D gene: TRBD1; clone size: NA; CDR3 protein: CASSLQGTPWTEAFF; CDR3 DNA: TGTGCCAGCAGTCTACAGGGGACACCCTGGACTGAAGCTTTCTTT
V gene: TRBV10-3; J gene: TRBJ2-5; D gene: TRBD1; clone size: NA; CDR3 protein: CAISVQGDQETQYF; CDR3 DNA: TGTGCCATCAGTGTACAGGGGGACCAAGAGACCCAGTACTTC
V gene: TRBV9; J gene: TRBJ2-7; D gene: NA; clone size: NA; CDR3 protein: CASSVEPGDYEQYF; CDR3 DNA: TGTGCCAGCAGCGTAGAACCGGGTGACTACGAGCAGTACTTC
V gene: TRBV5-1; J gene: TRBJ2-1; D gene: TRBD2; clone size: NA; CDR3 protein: CASSLAGAYNEQFF; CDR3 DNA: TGCGCCAGCTCACTAGCGGGAGCCTACAATGAGCAGTTCTTC
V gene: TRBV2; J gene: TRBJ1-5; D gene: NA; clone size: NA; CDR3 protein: CASSGGYSNQPQHF; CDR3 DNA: TGTGCCAGCAGTGGAGGATATAGCAATCAGCCCCAGCATTTT
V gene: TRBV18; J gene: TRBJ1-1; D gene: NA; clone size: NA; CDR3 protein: CASSPLWNTEAFF; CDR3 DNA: TGTGCCAGCTCACCTCTCTGGAACACTGAAGCTTTCTTT